These 30 T cell receptor beta chains originate from one sample sequenced in a study of Graves' ophthalmopathy and Graves' hyperthyroidism. Using RNA transcripts, the TCR beta CDR3 regions were amplified. RT-PCR with HTBI primers came first, then second-round multiplex PCR. In TCRdb, the multiplex PCR reads were re-called with MiXCR into one record per CDR3 protein. The sample has approximately 500,000 distinct CDR3 sequences, around 14% seen once. The sample consisted of blood. Source of these receptors: a woman in her twenties or thirties with Graves' ophthalmopathy.

The V gene is TRBV11-3, the J gene TRBJ1-1; D may be TRBD1 (6 bases). V was shortened by 6 bases and J by 6 bases, with 20 bases between the two germline ends. The CDR3 has 15 residues. Germline lookup yields CDR1 SGHNT and CDR2 YENEEA. DNA for the CDR3: TGTGCCAGCAGGCGATACAGGGAAATCATACCTGAAGCTTTCTTT. The encoded protein is CASRRYREIIPEAFF. The full variable domain, completed using reference TRBV11-3 and TRBJ1-1, is EAGVVQSPRYKIIEKKQPVAFWCNPISGHNTLYWYLQNLGQGPELLIRYENEEAVDDSQLPKDRFSAERLKGVDSTLKIQPAELGDSAVYLCASRRYREIIPEAFFGQGTRLTVV.

This clonotype was picked up many times. This sequence joins TRBV6-1 and TRBJ1-3; the D gene is possibly TRBD1 (5 bases). The CDR3 sequence is 15 residues long. V was trimmed by 4 bases and J by 1 base, leaving 11 bases between them. The germline V gene encodes CDR1 MNHNS and CDR2 SASEGT. The CDR3 region is CASSVGLSSGNTIYF. The CDR3 bases are TGTGCCAGCAGTGTGGGACTCTCATCTGGAAACACCATATATTTT.

This clonotype was counted ten times or more. The rearrangement uses TRBV15 and TRBJ1-2; D may be TRBD1 (6 bases). Germline CDR1 reads LNHNV; CDR2 reads YYDKDF (reference sequence). The CDR3 runs 14 residues. Trimming left V 4 bases short and J 4 bases short, with 13 bases between. CDR3 coding DNA: TGTGCCACCAGCATAGGACAGTCCGTCTATGGCTACACCTTC. It translates to CATSIGQSVYGYTF.

This clonotype was seen at least ten times. The rearrangement joins TRBV6-1 to TRBJ1-6; TRBD1 matches at 8 bases. CDR1 and CDR2 (germline): MNHNS, SASEGT. The length of the CDR3 is 18 residues. Trimming at V came to 2 bases and at J to 9 bases, leaving 15 bases not matched to a gene. CDR3 sequence (DNA): TGTGCCAGCAGTGAATACCCACGACAGGGGACTACAGGTTCACCCCTCCACTTT. Protein product: CASSEYPRQGTTGSPLHF.

The table lists this clonotype with many counts. The V call is TRBV7-8, the J call TRBJ1-3; D uncertain. The germline V and J ends were trimmed by 1 base and 2 bases, with 6 bases remaining between them. The CDR3 loop spans 14 amino acids. CDR1 and CDR2 (germline): SGHVS, FQNEAQ. The CDR3 spells CASSLGSTGNTIYF. The CDR3 DNA reads as TGTGCCAGCAGCTTAGGGTCCACTGGAAACACCATATATTTT.

In this sample, this clonotype turned up many times. The V and J genes are TRBV7-2 and TRBJ1-2; D is unclear. The CDR3 is made up of 14 amino acids. Looked up from germline, CDR1 is SGHTA and CDR2 is FQGNSA. V dropped 1 base and J dropped 8 bases, with 14 bases sitting between them. The CDR3 is CASSLDVGVRGYTF. CDR3 sequence (DNA): TGTGCCAGCAGCTTAGATGTCGGAGTCCGGGGCTACACCTTC.

Ten or more counts support this clonotype. The chain couples TRBV27 to TRBJ1-2; no reliable D call. The V end lost 0 bases, the J end lost 0 bases, and 2 bases lay between the germline ends. Looked up from germline, CDR1 is MNHEY and CDR2 is SMNVEV (reference sequence). CDR3 length: 13 amino acids. CDR3 sequence: CASSLSANYGYTF. CDR3 in DNA: TGTGCCAGCAGTTTATCGGCTAACTATGGCTACACCTTC.

The V and J genes are TRBV28 and TRBJ2-7; TRBD1 matches 9 bases. V dropped 5 bases and J dropped 9; count of bases not matched to a gene: 8. Per germline, CDR1 MDHEN and CDR2 SYDVKM. This CDR3 comprises 13 residues. CDR3 coding DNA: TGTGCCAGCAGTCGACAGGGGGAGGTAGTGCAGTACTTC. This encodes CASSRQGEVVQYF.

This clonotype was observed many times. A read error may account for a junction end that differs from germline. The CDR3 here is CAWSNSGTWNIKYF. As DNA, the CDR3 is TGTGCCTGGAGTAACTCGGGGACTTGGAACATTAAGTACTTC. The chain has TRBV30 and TRBJ2-4, with D possibly being TRBD2 (6 bases). Germline lookup yields CDR1 GTSNPN and CDR2 SVGIG (reference sequence). CDR3 size: 14 residues.

The CDR3 sequence: CASSLTSGGAWETQYF. CDR3 in DNA: TGTGCCAGCAGCTTGACTAGCGGGGGGGCATGGGAGACCCAGTACTTC. The chain has TRBV5-6 and TRBJ2-5; TRBD2 matches 13 bases. Germline lookup yields CDR1 SGHDT and CDR2 YYEEEE. CDR3 length: 16 amino acids. Unmatched junction bases numbered 5, after V lost 1 base and J lost 5 bases.

The table lists this clonotype with many counts. The chain joins TRBV28 to TRBJ1-2; D uncertain. Germline loops: CDR1 MDHEN, CDR2 SYDVKM. V lost 5 bases and J lost 8, with 9 bases in between. This CDR3 contains 11 residues. CDR3 in amino acids: CASSNARGYTF. The CDR3, as DNA: TGTGCCAGCAGTAATGCACGGGGCTACACCTTC.

In its sample, this clonotype was seen many times. J is TRBJ2-2 and V is TRBV9; D may be TRBD1 (6 bases). V was pared by 0 bases and J by 0 bases, with 9 bases between. This CDR3 contains 16 residues. Germline CDR1 SGDLS, CDR2 YYNGEE. The CDR3 protein is CASSVANRANTGELFF. The CDR3 DNA follows: TGTGCCAGCAGCGTAGCTAACAGGGCGAACACCGGGGAGCTGTTTTTT. Full variable domain (rest looked up from reference TRBV9 and TRBJ2-2): DSGVTQTPKHLITATGQRVTLRCSPRSGDLSVYWYQQSLDQGLQFLIQYYNGEERAKGNILERFSAQQFPDLHSELNLSSLELGDSALYFCASSVANRANTGELFFGEGSRLTVL.

This clonotype was seen many times. The genes are TRBV6-5 and TRBJ2-7; D uncertain. Germline V gene data show CDR1 as MNHEY and CDR2 as SVGAGI. CDR3 length: 15 residues. V lost 0 bases to trimming and J lost 3 bases, with 12 bases between them. Written as DNA, the CDR3 is TGTGCCAGCAGTTACTCGAGCGCAGCAGACTACGAGCAGTACTTC. Its protein product is CASSYSSAADYEQYF.

The sample holds a few counts of this clonotype. The chain recombines TRBV27 with TRBJ2-5, with D perhaps given as TRBD1 or TRBD2 (5 bases each). The CDR3 contains 14 residues. With 4 bases removed from V and 1 base from J, the gap between germline ends came to 10 bases. Germline CDR1 is MNHEY and CDR2 is SMNVEV (reference sequence). The CDR3: CASSYLGTQETQYF. CDR3 nucleotide sequence: TGTGCCAGCAGTTACCTAGGGACCCAAGAGACCCAGTACTTC.

This clonotype has a count of ten or more. V and J are TRBV6-1 and TRBJ2-4; 9 bases align to TRBD1. Losses at the gene ends were 5 bases for V and 5 bases for J; bases not matched to a gene: 7. Per the germline V gene, CDR1 is MNHNS and CDR2 is SASEGT. CDR3 length equals 15 residues. This chain's CDR3 is CASSRLGDRENIQYF. CDR3 nucleotides: TGTGCCAGCAGTCGGCTTGGGGACAGGGAAAACATTCAGTACTTC.

V gene TRBV6-1 combines with J gene TRBJ2-5, with 10 bases identical to TRBD2. The CDR3 extends over 16 amino acids. Unmatched junction bases numbered 6, after V lost 5 bases and J lost 0 bases. The germline CDR1 and CDR2 sequences are MNHNS and SASEGT. DNA for the CDR3: TGTGCCAGCAGTACCGGACTAGCGGACCACCAAGAGACCCAGTACTTC. This gives the protein CASSTGLADHQETQYF.

The chain is built from TRBV30 and TRBJ2-7, with D unclear. The V end lost 0 bases, the J end lost 0 bases, and 9 bases lay between the germline ends. CDR3 length: 14 residues. Germline CDR1 is GTSNPN and CDR2 is SVGIG (reference sequence). The CDR3 protein is CAWSVRYSSYEQYF. CDR3 DNA: TGTGCCTGGAGTGTGCGGTACAGCTCCTACGAGCAGTACTTC. Looking up the rest from reference TRBV30 and TRBJ2-7 gives the full variable domain: SQTIHQWPATLVQPVGSPLSLECTVEGTSNPNLYWYRQAAGRGLQLLFYSVGIGQISSEVPQNLSASRPQDRQFILSSKKLLLSDSGFYLCAWSVRYSSYEQYFGPGTRLTVT.

Ten or more counts support this clonotype. The chain recombines TRBV7-2 with TRBJ1-6, with D tentatively TRBD1 (5 bases). This CDR3 has 17 residues. Trimming took off 1 base at V and 0 bases at J, with 10 bases between the two ends. The V gene's germline CDR1 is SGHTA and CDR2 FQGNSA. The CDR3 protein is CASSLVEGDSYNSPLHF. The DNA for the CDR3 is TGTGCCAGCAGCTTAGTTGAAGGGGACTCCTATAATTCACCCCTCCACTTT.

This clonotype showed up many times. This chain joins TRBV28 and TRBJ2-2; a possible D gene is TRBD2 (5 bases). Germline CDR1 reads MDHEN; CDR2 reads SYDVKM. The CDR3 is 11 amino acids. V gave up 11 bases and J gave up 3 bases, with 7 bases separating them. Written as DNA, the CDR3 is TGTGCCTCGGGGTACACCGGGGAGCTGTTTTTT. Encoded protein: CASGYTGELFF.

In its sample, this clonotype was seen many times. The chain employs TRBV7-9 and TRBJ1-6; D possibly corresponds to TRBD1 (6 bases). Trimming stripped 1 base from V and 0 bases from J, with 10 bases between. In germline, CDR1 is SEHNR, CDR2 FQNEAQ (reference sequence). The CDR3 spans 17 residues. In nucleotides, the CDR3 is TGTGCCAGCAGCTTAGAGACAGGAAGCTCCTATAATTCACCCCTCCACTTT. Protein product: CASSLETGSSYNSPLHF. The complete variable domain, with remaining parts taken from reference TRBV7-9 and TRBJ1-6, reads DTGVSQNPRHKITKRGQNVTFRCDPISEHNRLYWYRQTLGQGPEFLTYFQNEAQLEKSRLLSDRFSAERPKGSFSTLEIQRTEQGDSAMYLCASSLETGSSYNSPLHFGNGTRLTVT.

This clonotype was seen many times. V usage is TRBV28 and J usage is TRBJ1-2; TRBD1 might be the D (5 bases). This CDR3 is built from 14 residues. V shed 1 base and J shed 5 bases, with 11 bases lying between them. Germline values: CDR1 MDHEN, CDR2 SYDVKM. The CDR3 here is CASSLSGGDYGYTF. In DNA form, the CDR3 reads TGTGCCAGCAGTTTATCCGGGGGGGATTATGGCTACACCTTC.

In its sample, this clonotype was seen many times. CDR3 sequence: CASSTSGVYGYTF. CDR3 DNA sequence: TGTGCCAGCAGCACATCAGGGGTCTATGGCTACACCTTC. This chain joins TRBV11-2 and TRBJ1-2, with a weak D call TRBD1 (6 bases). Trimming removed 5 bases at V and 4 bases at J, with 11 bases between. Germline V gene data show CDR1 as SGHAT and CDR2 as FQNNGV. This CDR3 comprises 13 residues.

This clonotype came up many times. The chain links TRBV2 to TRBJ2-7; D unclear. V lost 7 bases and J lost 5, with 15 bases in between. Germline values: CDR1 SNHLY, CDR2 FYNNEI. This CDR3 region has 13 residues. CDR3 sequence (DNA): TGTGCCAGCACCCCACGAATCACCCACGAGCAGTACTTC. Amino acids: CASTPRITHEQYF.

This clonotype was seen at least ten times. V gene TRBV28 combines with J gene TRBJ1-2; D is ambiguous. This CDR3 is 16 amino acids long. CDR1 MDHEN and CDR2 SYDVKM come from the germline V gene. Trimming took 8 bases from V and 5 from J, leaving 24 bases between them. DNA for the CDR3: TGTGCCAGCCTTCCGGGAGGAGACACCCCTTGGTATGGCTACACCTTC. Amino acid sequence: CASLPGGDTPWYGYTF.

The table lists this clonotype with many counts. This chain links TRBV7-8 with TRBJ2-7, with TRBD1 identical over 8 bases. In germline, CDR1 is SGHVS, CDR2 FQNEAQ. The CDR3 covers 16 residues. V lost 3 bases to trimming and J lost 0 bases; unmatched junction nucleotides: 7. The CDR3 DNA reads TGTGCCAGCAGCTTCGGGGTGGGACAGGACTCCTACGAGCAGTACTTC. The encoded protein is CASSFGVGQDSYEQYF.

In this sample, this clonotype turned up many times. The chain combines TRBV20-1 with TRBJ2-2; tentatively, D is TRBD1 (6 bases). In germline, CDR1 is DFQATT, CDR2 SNEGSKA (reference sequence). CDR3 length: 14 amino acids. Trimming took off 1 base at V and 5 bases at J, with 11 bases between the two ends. The CDR3 spells CSARAGTNTGELFF. CDR3 nucleotides: TGCAGTGCTAGAGCCGGGACAAATACCGGGGAGCTGTTTTTT.

This clonotype came up a few times. This may arise from a read error, as a much more abundant clone is one base away. The chain combines TRBV6-5 with TRBJ1-1, with D possibly being TRBD1 (6 bases). The germline gives CDR1 MNHEY, CDR2 SVGAGI. The CDR3 contains 14 residues. CDR3 protein: CASSYIGGGTEASF. CDR3 bases: TGTGCCAGCAGTTACATAGGGGGGGGCACTGAAGCTTCCTTT.

This clonotype was detected ten times or more. In DNA, the CDR3 is TGTGCCAGCAGTCCTAGGGACAGGGGGCACGAGCAGTACTTC. Translated, it gives CASSPRDRGHEQYF. This chain joins TRBV27 and TRBJ2-7, with 12 bases lining up with TRBD1. Looked up from germline, CDR1 is MNHEY and CDR2 is SMNVEV (reference sequence). This CDR3 spans 14 amino acids. V shed 5 bases, J shed 5 bases, and the junction held 4 bases outside the gene matches.

This clonotype was recorded many times. This chain links TRBV28 with TRBJ1-1; 9 bases are a match to TRBD1. The CDR3 extends over 15 amino acids. V shed 6 bases, J shed 1 base, and the junction held 6 bases outside the gene matches. Germline V gene sequence: CDR1 MDHEN, CDR2 SYDVKM. The CDR3 nucleotides read TGTGCCAGCAGGATACAGGGGGCGGAGAACACTGAAGCTTTCTTT. As protein: CASRIQGAENTEAFF.

This clonotype was recorded once. Given a much more abundant clone one base away, this may be a read error. This chain joins TRBV2 and TRBJ2-7; D gene unclear. The CDR3 spans 14 residues. Germline CDR1 SNHLY, CDR2 FYNNEI. V lost 6 bases and J 1 base, leaving 13 bases between the germline ends. CDR3 sequence: CASRIPPASYEQYF. The DNA of the CDR3 is TGTGCCAGCAGGATACCCCCGGCTTCCTACGAGCAGTACTTC.